Detailed here is one TCR beta chain. The antigen is undetermined. This specimen belongs to a study of cytomegalovirus exposure and HLA in healthy donors. Study-level background: A data release that came early held about 89 million unique TCRs from HLA-typed donors.

Overall study findings and caveats: By a later analysis, the bulk of CMV-associated TCR beta chains appeared HLA-restricted. Diagnosis of cytomegalovirus status made by the classifier reportedly showed high specificity and sensitivity.

Germline V lookup: CDR1 SQVTM, CDR2 ANQGSEA. CDR3 length equals 15 residues. Trimming removed 1 base at V and 0 bases at J, with 10 bases between. PCR used 60 Vbeta primers and 13 Jbeta primers. Clones were sequenced by immunoSEQ multiplex PCR, and TCRdb holds only the in-frame ones, with some missing. The sample consists of roughly 77,000 clones, 78% of them appearing once. The material sequenced was PBMCs. This TCR was sampled from a man in his forties or fifties in good health and CMV-seronegative. V is TRBV29-1 and J is TRBJ1-5, with D possibly TRBD1 on 5 matching bases. CDR3: CSVEVAGNSNQPQHF. CDR3 nucleotide sequence: TGCAGCGTTGAAGTTGCAGGGAATAGCAATCAGCCCCAGCATTTT.